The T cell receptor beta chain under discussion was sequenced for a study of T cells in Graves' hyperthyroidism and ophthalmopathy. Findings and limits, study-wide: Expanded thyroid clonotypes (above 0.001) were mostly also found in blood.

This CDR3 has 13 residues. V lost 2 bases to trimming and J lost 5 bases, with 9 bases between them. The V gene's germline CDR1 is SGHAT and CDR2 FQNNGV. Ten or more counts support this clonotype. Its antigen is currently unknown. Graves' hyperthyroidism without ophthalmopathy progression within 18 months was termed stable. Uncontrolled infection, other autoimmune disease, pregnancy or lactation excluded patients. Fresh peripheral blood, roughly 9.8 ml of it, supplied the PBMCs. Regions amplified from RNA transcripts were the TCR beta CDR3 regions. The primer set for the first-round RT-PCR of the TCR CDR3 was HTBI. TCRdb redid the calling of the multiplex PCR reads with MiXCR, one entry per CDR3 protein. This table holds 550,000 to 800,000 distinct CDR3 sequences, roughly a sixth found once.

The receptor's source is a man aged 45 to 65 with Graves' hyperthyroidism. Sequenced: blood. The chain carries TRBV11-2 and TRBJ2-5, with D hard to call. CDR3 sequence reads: CASSLQVAETQYF. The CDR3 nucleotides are TGTGCCAGCAGCTTACAGGTCGCGGAGACCCAGTACTTC. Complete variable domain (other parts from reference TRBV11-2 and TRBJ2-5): EAGVAQSPRYKIIEKRQSVAFWCNPISGHATLYWYQQILGQGPKLLIQFQNNGVVDDSQLPKDRFSAERLKGVDSTLKIQPAKLEDSAVYLCASSLQVAETQYFGPGTRLLVL.